This is a list of T cell receptor beta chains from one sample in a study of lymphopenia after photon versus proton radiotherapy. Produced via immunoSEQ multiplex PCR; TCRdb's table is partial and in-frame only. Seen here are more than 15,000 clones, 80% to 90% observed once, and the top ten hold 11%. Sequencing was performed on peripheral blood, taken from a patient treated with proton-based radiotherapy. The receptors come from an older man with pancreatic cancer. The CDR3 runs from the conserved cysteine through the conserved F or W. D genes are given only for firm matches. Clone sizes are given selectively: once, few, many, or a class where the clone is expanded.

V gene	D gene	clone size	CDR3 protein
TRBV7-9	-	once	CASSLARGTPNTEAFF
TRBV6-1	TRBD1	-	CASSERGWTGFYNSPLHF
TRBV5-4	TRBD2	few	CASSSGLAGTQYF
TRBV30	-	once	CAWRNYGYTF
TRBV7-3	TRBD1	-	CASSARDRPYEQYF
TRBV30	-	few	CAWMVYTEAFF
TRBV5-6	-	-	CASSPDRMANYGYTF
TRBV29-1	-	once	CSVAQGYRGSTKAFF
TRBV9	TRBD2	few	CASSVEGTGLAGTDTQYF
TRBV12-5	-	-	CASGFGVDNSPLHF
TRBV5-1	TRBD1	-	CASSLAGGDNSPLHF
TRBV21-1	-	-	CASSKGAAAFKATNEKLFF
TRBV6-6	-	-	CASSGSSLWNGYTF
TRBV5-4	TRBD1	-	CASSFGTAISYEQYF
TRBV9	-	-	CASSVGGPMISYNEQFF
TRBV2	TRBD1	-	CASRRTGDEKLFF
TRBV19	TRBD1	once	CASSGPGQGTETQYF
TRBV4-1	TRBD2	-	CASSQPLGGADTGELFF
TRBV10-3	-	-	CAIRDSSGANVLTF
TRBV6-1	-	-	CASSELVFQGYQPQHF
TRBV5-1	-	-	CASSPTVGGTQYF
TRBV6-4	-	once	CASSQLGPTPYNEQFF
TRBV27	TRBD1	-	CASTPGTGIYNEQFF
TRBV9	-	-	CASSAVTSSNTQYF
TRBV11-3	-	-	CASSLGAASTDTQYF
TRBV5-4	-	-	CASHPGYLGAEAFF
TRBV7-2	TRBD2	-	CASSSRLAGAGELFF
TRBV4-1	-	-	CASSQAFRGSNTEAFF
TRBV7-6	TRBD2	-	CASSSFVASGRGEQYF
TRBV5-4	TRBD1	-	CASSLQGLSTDTQYF
TRBV6-5	-	-	CASSYSSGGETQYF
TRBV19	TRBD1	-	CASSMGQGLYNEQFF
TRBV6-1	TRBD1	-	CASSEQGATDTEAFF
TRBV6-1	-	-	CASSLQGQLNNEQFF
TRBV29-1	-	-	CSAERAGSNGYTF
TRBV9	TRBD2	medium-sized	CASRVNRGEETQYF
TRBV6-4	-	-	CASSVQRGQPQHF
TRBV5-1	TRBD2	-	CASSRLAGSRGETQYF
TRBV5-1	-	-	CASSLVPPPGELFF
TRBV29-1	-	-	CSVGTAPSAKNIQYF
TRBV27	-	-	CATRGVNYGYTF
TRBV15	TRBD1	-	CATSPRDRGSYNEQFF
TRBV18	TRBD2	-	CASQGPAGKTEQFF
TRBV6-1	-	-	CASSDRDNTEAFF
TRBV5-5	-	-	CASSLVSGDGYTF
TRBV9	-	-	CASSVAWTTDTQYF
TRBV18	-	-	CASSPGTGLHNYGYTF
TRBV11-3	TRBD2	-	CASRTGTSGLYNEQFF